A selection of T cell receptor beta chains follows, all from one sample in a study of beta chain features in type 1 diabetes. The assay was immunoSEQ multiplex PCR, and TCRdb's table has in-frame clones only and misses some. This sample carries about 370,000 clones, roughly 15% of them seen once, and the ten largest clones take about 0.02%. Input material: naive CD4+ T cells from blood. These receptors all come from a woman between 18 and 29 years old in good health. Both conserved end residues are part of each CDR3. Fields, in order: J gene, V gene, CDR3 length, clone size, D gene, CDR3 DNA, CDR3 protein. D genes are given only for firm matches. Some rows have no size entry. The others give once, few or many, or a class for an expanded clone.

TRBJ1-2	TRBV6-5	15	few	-	TGTGCCAGCAGTTACTCGAGGTGGGCTAACTATGGCTACACCTTC	CASSYSRWANYGYTF
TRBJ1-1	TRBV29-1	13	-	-	TGCAGCGTTCGCCAGACAGATAACACTGAAGCTTTCTTT	CSVRQTDNTEAFF
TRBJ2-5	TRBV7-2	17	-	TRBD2	TGTGCCAGCAGGCTTTCGTGGCGGGAGATTGGTCGAGAGACCCAGTACTTC	CASRLSWREIGRETQYF
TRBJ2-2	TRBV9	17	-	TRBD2	TGTGCCAGCAGCGTAGGGCTAGCGGGACCGAACACCGGGGAGCTGTTTTTT	CASSVGLAGPNTGELFF
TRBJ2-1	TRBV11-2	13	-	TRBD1	TGTGCCAGCAGCCTGGGACAGAAGGATGAGCAGTTCTTC	CASSLGQKDEQFF
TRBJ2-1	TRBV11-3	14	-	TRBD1	TGTGCCAGCAGCTTGGACAGGGGCTCGGGGGAGCAGTTCTTC	CASSLDRGSGEQFF
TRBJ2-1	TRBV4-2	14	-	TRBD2	TGTGCCAGCAGCCTAGCGGGAGATCTCAATGAGCAGTTCTTC	CASSLAGDLNEQFF
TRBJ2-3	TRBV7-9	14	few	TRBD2	TGTGCCAGCAGCACTAGCGGAACCACAGATACGCAGTATTTT	CASSTSGTTDTQYF
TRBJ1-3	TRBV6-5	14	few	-	TGTGCCAGCAGTTATAGGAGAACTGGAAACACCATATATTTT	CASSYRRTGNTIYF
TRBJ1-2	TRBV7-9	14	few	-	TGTGCCAGCAGCTTAGAGGAACAGATCTATGGCTACACCTTC	CASSLEEQIYGYTF
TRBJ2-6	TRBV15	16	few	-	TGTGCCACCAGCAGAGATCACAGGGCCGGGGCCAACGTCCTGACTTTC	CATSRDHRAGANVLTF
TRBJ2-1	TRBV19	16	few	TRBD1	TGTGCCAGTACCAACGCCGTTGGACAGGTAAACAATGAGCAGTTCTTC	CASTNAVGQVNNEQFF
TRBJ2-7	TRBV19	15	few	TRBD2	TGTGCCAGTACTGGGACTAGCGGCCCCTCCTACGAGCAGTACTTC	CASTGTSGPSYEQYF
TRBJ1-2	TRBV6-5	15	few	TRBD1	TGTGCCAGCAGTTACTCAGAAGGGGGCTACTATGGCTACACCTTC	CASSYSEGGYYGYTF
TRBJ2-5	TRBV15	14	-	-	TGTGCCACCAGCAGAGACCAGGGGCCAGAGACCCAGTACTTC	CATSRDQGPETQYF
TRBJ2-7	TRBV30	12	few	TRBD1	TGTGCCTCGGGACAGGGGCGTTACGAGCAGTACTTC	CASGQGRYEQYF